The 28 T cell receptor beta chains reported below all come from one sample, sequenced in a study of CD8+ T cells in alopecia areata. RNA was extracted and reverse transcribed into cDNA as the sequencing template. The protocol was immunoSEQ multiplex PCR, while the TCRdb copy is restricted to in-frame clones and leaves out a portion. The sample holds 150,000 to 200,000 clones, approximately 65% seen once. Treatment: oral pan-JAK inhibitor, 5-10 mg twice daily. Sequencing was performed on CD4+ T cells sorted from blood, taken at week 4, from a patient treated with tofacitinib. The receptor source for this set is a human donor with alopecia areata.

This clone was recorded a few times. V gene TRBV29-1 combines with J gene TRBJ2-5; D possibly uses TRBD1 or TRBD2 (5 bases each). Germline-derived CDR1 and CDR2 are SQVTM and ANQGSEA. The CDR3 runs to 14 residues. Trimming removed 3 bases from V and 2 bases from J, with 13 bases in between. This CDR3 reads CSVELGDFQETQYF. In nucleotides, the CDR3 is TGCAGCGTTGAGCTGGGGGATTTTCAAGAGACCCAGTACTTC.

This clone was seen a handful of times. This chain joins TRBV18 and TRBJ1-4, with D possibly being TRBD1 (6 bases). The CDR3 contains 15 residues. V lost 3 bases and J lost 8, with 16 bases in between. Germline V lookup: CDR1 KGHSH, CDR2 LQKENI. The CDR3 DNA sequence: TGTGCCAGCTCACCCGGGACCGGACAGAGGGAAAAACTGTTTTTT. The encoded protein is CASSPGTGQREKLFF.

The CDR3 region has the DNA TGCAGCGTTTCAACAGGGGGGAGTGTCAGGAAGACCCAGTACTTC. This gives the protein CSVSTGGSVRKTQYF. The chain recombines TRBV29-1 with TRBJ2-5, with TRBD1 matching 8 bases. The CDR3 spans 15 residues. With 5 bases clipped from V and 6 bases from J, the junction kept 14 bases outside the gene matches. Germline loops: CDR1 SQVTM, CDR2 ANQGSEA.

The chain couples TRBV27 to TRBJ2-5; the match to TRBD2 covers 8 bases. Trimming took 5 bases from V and 5 from J; bases not matched to a gene: 10. Germline CDR1 reads MNHEY; CDR2 reads SMNVEV (reference sequence). This CDR3 is 15 amino acids long. The CDR3 reads CASSPLAGGRETQYF. The DNA for the CDR3 is TGTGCCAGCAGTCCACTGGCGGGGGGCAGGGAGACCCAGTACTTC.

This chain links TRBV15 with TRBJ2-7; 9 bases map to TRBD1. V was pared by 0 bases and J by 1 base, with 4 bases of the junction left unmatched. The CDR3 extends over 16 amino acids. CDR1 and CDR2 from the germline V gene are LNHNV and YYDKDF (reference sequence). CDR3 amino acids: CATSRDRTGESYEQYF. The CDR3 DNA reads as TGTGCCACCAGCAGAGATCGGACAGGGGAATCCTACGAGCAGTACTTC.

This chain joins TRBV4-2 and TRBJ2-3; TRBD2 matches at 9 bases. The CDR3 loop spans 17 amino acids. The J segment lost 2 bases and the V segment lost 4 bases, leaving 10 bases of the junction unmatched. Germline V CDR1 and CDR2: LGHNA, YNFKEQ. The DNA of the CDR3 is TGTGCCAGCAGCCGCGGGGACGGCGGGGGGGCCACAGATACGCAGTATTTT. Amino acids: CASSRGDGGGATDTQYF.

In regard to this clone: Additional DNA sequences in this sample encode the identical CDR3. The chain combines TRBV29-1 with TRBJ2-3, with a possible D match to TRBD1 (6 bases). V gave up 3 bases and J gave up 3 bases, with 10 bases separating them. The CDR3 is 13 amino acids. Looked up from germline, CDR1 is SQVTM and CDR2 is ANQGSEA. CDR3 DNA sequence: TGCAGCGTTGACGCCAGGGGTACAGATACGCAGTATTTT. Translated, it gives CSVDARGTDTQYF.

The chain links TRBV29-1 to TRBJ2-1, with D possibly matching TRBD1 (6 bases). The CDR3 runs 13 residues. V lost 3 bases and J 2 bases, leaving 8 bases between the germline ends. Germline values: CDR1 SQVTM, CDR2 ANQGSEA. CDR3 bases: TGCAGCGTTGATGGACAGACCTACAATGAGCAGTTCTTC. Amino acids: CSVDGQTYNEQFF.

This clone was seen at least ten times. The genes are TRBV2 and TRBJ2-1; D is perhaps TRBD1 or TRBD2 (5 bases each). The CDR3 has 12 residues. CDR1 and CDR2 from the germline V gene are SNHLY and FYNNEI. V was pared by 5 bases and J by 9 bases, with 11 bases between. The chain's CDR3 is CASSWGSPEQFF. The CDR3 nucleotides read TGTGCCAGCAGTTGGGGGTCACCTGAGCAGTTCTTC.

This chain connects TRBV30 to TRBJ2-1; TRBD2 aligns across 14 bases. This CDR3 spans 16 amino acids. V dropped 2 bases and J dropped 8; count of bases not matched to a gene: 8. Germline CDR1 GTSNPN, CDR2 SVGIG (reference sequence). The CDR3 is CAWSSWTSGGLDEQFF. DNA of the CDR3: TGTGCCTGGAGTTCATGGACTAGCGGGGGGCTCGATGAGCAGTTCTTC.

V is TRBV10-3 and J is TRBJ2-3, with 7 bases aligning to TRBD2. J was trimmed by 6 bases and V by 0 bases; bases with no gene match: 6. Germline values: CDR1 ENHRY, CDR2 SYGVKD. The CDR3 contains 15 residues. The CDR3 protein is CAISESNSGADTQYF. The CDR3 DNA reads TGTGCCATCAGTGAGTCGAACAGCGGGGCGGATACGCAGTATTTT.

This clone was detected a few times. The CDR3: CASSPGQDAHGYTF. In DNA, the CDR3 is TGTGCCAGCTCACCGGGACAGGATGCCCATGGCTACACCTTC. The gene calls are TRBV18 and TRBJ1-2; 8 nucleotides line up with TRBD1. The CDR3 contains 14 residues. Unmatched junction bases numbered 6, after V lost 3 bases and J lost 6 bases. Germline V CDR1 and CDR2: KGHSH, LQKENI.

This clone was seen once. This chain joins TRBV2 and TRBJ2-7, with D perhaps TRBD2 (5 bases). Germline CDR1 SNHLY, CDR2 FYNNEI. The germline V and J ends were trimmed by 6 bases and 3 bases, with 15 bases remaining between them. The length of the CDR3 is 14 residues. The CDR3 sequence is CASRTDLINYEQYF. The CDR3 coding sequence is TGTGCCAGCAGGACGGACTTAATAAACTACGAGCAGTACTTC.

V usage is TRBV10-3 and J usage is TRBJ2-2; weak D call: TRBD2 (6 bases). Germline V gene lookup returns CDR1 ENHRY and CDR2 SYGVKD. Trimming pared 3 bases from V and 6 bases from J, leaving 8 bases between. The CDR3 extends over 13 amino acids. Here the CDR3 DNA reads TGTGCCATCAGTGAAACGGGGGCCGGGGAGCTGTTTTTT. It yields the protein CAISETGAGELFF.

Note on this clone: One end of the junction does not line up with germline, which may come from a read error. This sequence joins TRBV7-7 and TRBJ2-7; 8 bases agree with TRBD1. The CDR3 totals 13 residues. CDR1 and CDR2 from the germline V gene are SSHAT and FNYEAQ (reference sequence). The CDR3 here is CASSPDRGYEQYF. The CDR3 DNA sequence: TGTGCTAGCAGCCCAGACAGGGGTTACGAGCAGTACTTC. The full variable domain, completed using reference TRBV7-7 and TRBJ2-7, is GAGVSQSPRYKVTKRGQDVTLRCDPISSHATLYWYQQALGQGPEFLTYFNYEAQPDKSGLPSDRFSAERPEGSISTLTIQRTEQRDSAMYRCASSPDRGYEQYFGPGTRLTVT.

This clone was detected a few times. The rearrangement links TRBV5-4 to TRBJ2-3; D is unclear. CDR3 length: 12 amino acids. Trimming removed 0 bases from V and 2 bases from J, with 1 base in between. Germline CDR1 SGHNT, CDR2 YYREEE (reference sequence). CDR3 coding DNA: TGTGCCAGCAGCTTGGACACAGATACGCAGTATTTT. It codes for CASSLDTDTQYF.

The V call is TRBV27, the J call TRBJ2-6, with a possible D match to TRBD1 (5 bases). The CDR3 is made up of 16 amino acids. The germline V gene encodes CDR1 MNHEY and CDR2 SMNVEV (reference sequence). Deletions cut 4 bases from V and 0 bases from J, with 10 bases between. The CDR3 DNA reads as TGTGCCAGCAGTTGGACACCACTCTCTGGGGCCAACGTCCTGACTTTC. This gives the protein CASSWTPLSGANVLTF.

This chain uses TRBV9 with TRBJ2-2; 7 positions agree with TRBD2. CDR1 is SGDLS and CDR2 is YYNGEE in the germline V gene. With V trimmed by 3 bases and J by 1 base, 6 bases remained unmatched. There are 16 residues in the CDR3. CDR3 coding DNA: TGTGCCAGCAGCGCCCCGGGACTACGGAACACCGGGGAGCTGTTTTTT. Translation gives CASSAPGLRNTGELFF.

A few counts support this clone. This chain uses TRBV30 with TRBJ2-7, with TRBD1 identical over 9 bases. Looked up from germline, CDR1 is GTSNPN and CDR2 is SVGIG (reference sequence). The CDR3 totals 12 residues. V was clipped by 8 bases and J by 6 bases; unmatched bases: 8. The CDR3 coding sequence is TGTGCCACCGGACAGGGGATGGGCGAGCAGTACTTC. The encoded protein is CATGQGMGEQYF.

V is TRBV30 and J is TRBJ1-4; the D gene is possibly TRBD1 (5 bases). The CDR3 is made up of 11 amino acids. Trimming stripped 1 base from V and 11 bases from J, with 8 bases between. Germline V gene data show CDR1 as GTSNPN and CDR2 as SVGIG (reference sequence). CDR3 coding DNA: TGTGCCTGGAGTGGACAGCTTAAACTGTTTTTT. It is translated as CAWSGQLKLFF.

This clone was counted between two and nine times. The rearrangement links TRBV23-1 to TRBJ1-6, with D unresolved. Being an ORF, TRBV23-1 has a function that is uncertain. The germline V and J ends were trimmed by 0 bases and 11 bases, with 17 bases remaining between them. The CDR3 consists of 16 residues. The CDR3 here is CASSQSAGEDKTPLHF. CDR3 coding DNA: TGCGCCAGCAGTCAATCCGCAGGAGAAGATAAGACACCCCTCCACTTT.

This clone was observed a few times. The chain recombines TRBV11-2 with TRBJ2-7; D is unresolved. From germline, CDR1 is SGHAT and CDR2 FQNNGV. This CDR3 is 14 amino acids long. Trimming took 2 bases from V and 2 from J, leaving 10 bases between them. The CDR3 bases are TGTGCCAGCAGCTTAAGTGTGCTAGCCTACGAGCAGTACTTC. Translated, it gives CASSLSVLAYEQYF.

This chain joins TRBV5-6 and TRBJ2-7; D uncertain. CDR3 length: 14 residues. The germline V and J ends were trimmed by 0 bases and 1 base, with 8 bases remaining between them. CDR1 and CDR2 (germline): SGHDT, YYEEEE. CDR3 region: CASSLGRPSYEQYF. Written as DNA, the CDR3 is TGTGCCAGCAGCTTGGGGCGGCCATCCTACGAGCAGTACTTC.

The chain has TRBV30 and TRBJ2-4; tentative D call: TRBD1 (6 bases). The V gene's germline CDR1 is GTSNPN and CDR2 SVGIG (reference sequence). Between the trimmed V and J ends, which lost 3 bases and 0 bases, there was a span of 9 bases. This CDR3 has 14 residues. CDR3 bases: TGTGCCTGGAGCCAGGGGCTAGCCAAAAACATTCAGTACTTC. Translated: CAWSQGLAKNIQYF.

This sequence joins TRBV6-5 and TRBJ1-2, with 9 bases fitting TRBD1. The J segment lost 6 bases and the V segment lost 8 bases, leaving 4 bases of the junction unmatched. The CDR3 covers 12 residues. Germline V lookup: CDR1 MNHEY, CDR2 SVGAGI. Here the CDR3 DNA reads TGTGCCAGCGGTAGGACAGGGGATGGCTACACCTTC. Translating gives CASGRTGDGYTF.

This chain joins TRBV6-1 and TRBJ2-7; D is undetermined. CDR1 and CDR2 from the germline V gene are MNHNS and SASEGT. The CDR3 runs 12 residues. The V end was cut by 7 bases, the J end by 2 bases, with 9 bases between. CDR3 DNA: TGTGCCAGCATTGGGGATCCCTACGAGCAGTACTTC. Its translation: CASIGDPYEQYF.

The chain employs TRBV27 and TRBJ1-6; 9 bases are shared with TRBD1. Germline CDR1 reads MNHEY; CDR2 reads SMNVEV (reference sequence). V lost 2 bases and J lost 10; bases outside the gene matches: 12. CDR3 length: 17 residues. This chain's CDR3 is CASSLSIRQGVVSPLHF. The CDR3 nucleotides read TGTGCCAGCAGTTTAAGTATTCGACAGGGGGTTGTATCACCCCTCCACTTT.

The J gene is TRBJ1-6, the V gene TRBV30; D is uncertain. The germline V gene encodes CDR1 GTSNPN and CDR2 SVGIG (reference sequence). The CDR3 has 12 amino acids. V lost 3 bases, J lost 11 bases, and 11 bases lay in between. The CDR3 sequence is CAWRKSFAPLHF. The CDR3 nucleotides are TGTGCCTGGAGAAAGTCCTTTGCACCCCTCCACTTT.